This note documents a single TCR beta chain sequence. Its antigen is not known. At one end the junction does not follow the germline gene, possibly because of a read error. The length of the CDR3 is 18 residues. Germline loops: CDR1 MNHNS, CDR2 SASEGT. The data were taken from a study of T-cell memory formation after mild COVID-19. Study-level findings and limits: Mainly CM and EM harbored the contracting CD4+ clones; mainly EMRA harbored the CD8+ ones.

TCR alpha and TCR beta cDNA libraries with sample barcodes and UMIs came from 5'RACE using constant-segment primers. TCRdb reprocessed the 5' RACE reads via MiXCR and lists one record per CDR3 protein. The repertoire holds about 240,000 distinct CDR3 sequences, 8% to 9.5% seen once, with 22% in the top ten. Material for sequencing was PBMCs or a T cell subset sorted from them (not recorded which). The J gene is TRBJ2-3, the V gene TRBV6-1; D call uncertain. This TCR came from a man between 18 and 35 years old who had mild COVID-19 (a few samples of this study predate the infection). Cell type and time point are not known. CDR3 sequence reads: CASSEGIGKGVWLDTQYF. The CDR3 DNA is TGTGCCAGCAGCGAAGGTATAGGGAAGGGTGTATGGTTAGATACGCAGTATTTT.